This T cell receptor (beta chain) was sequenced during a study of vaccination effects on CD4 cells after COVID-19. In the case of this clone: Its cognate antigen is unknown.

Study-wide findings and caveats: Marked contraction was observed in infection-induced and vaccine-induced clones late after vaccination.

Antigen-specific CD4+ T cell clonotypes were called by their expansion after viral peptide-pool culture in ViraFEST. Culture lasted about ten days before CD4+ T cell isolation. Every participant took two doses of the BNT162b2 or mRNA-1273 vaccine. Trimming removed 2 bases from V and 0 bases from J, with 10 bases in between. The CDR3 sequence is 15 residues long. Looked up from germline, CDR1 is LNHDA and CDR2 is SQIVND (reference sequence). This table comes from immunoSEQ multiplex PCR, and its TCRdb copy is limited to in-frame clones, with some not included. The sample lists over 25,000 clones, 65% to 90% occurring once.

Material: CD4+ T cells from PBMCs cultured with SARS-CoV-2 spike peptides, obtained after COVID-19 vaccination. The chain employs TRBV19 and TRBJ1-2; the D is unclear. The sequence came from a human donor who received a COVID-19 vaccine. Some clones in this sample may be carry-over from other donors' samples. As DNA, the CDR3 is TGTGCCAGTAGTATATCTCCGTTTTCTAACTATGGCTACACCTTC. This gives the protein CASSISPFSNYGYTF.